The entry below gives a single TCR beta chain sequence along with its context. This clonotype showed up just a few times. What antigen it recognizes has not been identified. Base quality data are lacking; no much larger clone is found one base away. The method behind the library was 5' RACE. TCRdb shows the sequencer as Illumina HiSeq 2500. A second PCR of about 6 to 12 cycles was performed with a sample-barcoded 5' primer and a J-beta primer mix. A template-switch 5' adaptor carrying 12 random nucleotides introduced a unique molecular identifier onto each TCR beta cDNA molecule. Each sample yielded at least 2.5 million CDR3-containing paired-end reads. First-strand cDNA was synthesized from all RNA with the Mint cDNA synthesis kit, primed by a TRBC-specific oligonucleotide. Following uracil-DNA glycosylase treatment, a first 18-cycle PCR with universal primers M1SS and BC2_uni_R was performed on all cDNA. On the study's bioinformatics: Each sample was normalized by randomly selecting 1 million high-quality reads, each carrying a distinct molecular identifier. Reads with shared molecular identifiers were discarded instead of being binned into consensus sequences. MiTCR, with a Q25 quality threshold and the strictest error-elimination algorithm, was used for CDR3 identification, clonotype clustering and error correction. A nonparametric unseen species model using Euler transformation provided a lower-bound estimate of total TCR beta diversity. TCRdb's own reprocessing of the public reads used fastp at Q25 and MiXCR and kept productive beta chains. For every CDR3 protein sequence, its rows merge into one entry that carries the most common genes and DNA. The V and J calls and clone size are TCRdb's, not the authors'. This sample gives 750,000 to 950,000 distinct CDR3 sequences in total; 53% of them show up just once. The ten largest clones capture approximately 41% of the sample.

The record originates from a study of blood T cells in healthy people across ages (dated by TCRdb to about 2015). About the study as a whole: In model experiments, template switching captured about one uniquely barcoded TCR beta cDNA molecule for every two T cells. Donors of different ages were randomly distributed across sequencing lanes to avoid experimental bias. To track age-related changes in TCR beta repertoire diversity, the study relied on deep sequencing normalized with unique cDNA molecular identifiers. The study analyzed two additional independent replicas of 1 million unique cDNA reads from the same blood draw for two donors, one aged 18 to 30 and one aged 80 or older. Four age groups were formed from the donors: young (average approximately 15 years), middle-aged (approximately 40), aged (under 70) and long-lived (more than 75).

Study-wide conclusions, independent of this receptor: Bulk unsorted PBMC profiling prevented conclusive comparison of naive and antigen-experienced compartments. Compared with the aged group, the long-lived group had more naive CD4+ T cells, fewer expanded clones and increased TCR diversity, a pattern suggesting age selection. The percentage of naive T cells measured by flow cytometry correlated strongly with observed TCR beta diversity. As age increased, observed TCR beta diversity per million T cells dropped in a roughly linear way, and a significant reduction was already evident by age 40. Estimates of total diversity based on one million sequenced T cells were regarded as lower bounds and as underestimates. The CMV infection status of donors was not known, potentially confounding age-related changes in expanded clonotypes.

The roughly 39 donors, aged about 6 to 95 years, were systemically healthy Caucasian individuals from Russia. Each donor gave ten milliliters of peripheral blood, drawn into EDTA-treated Vacutainer tubes. Ficoll-Paque density-gradient centrifugation was used to isolate PBMCs, with at least 7 million per sample. Trizol reagent was used to extract total RNA from the PBMCs, yielding at least 5 micrograms per sample. For every donor, an aliquot of PBMCs went through flow cytometry to measure the percentages of naive CD45RAhigh/CD27high T cells. The sample taken for sequencing was blood. This TCR derives from a man older than 75 in good health.

The bases read TGTGCCAGCAGTTTCGGTCTCCCCACCCAAGAGACCCAGTACTTC. Its protein reads: CASSFGLPTQETQYF. The chain links TRBV12-3 or TRBV12-4 with TRBJ2-5, with no confidently assigned D gene. The CDR3 numbers 15 residues from cysteine through phenylalanine. The read is trimmed to its CDR3 DNA, 45 bases read in frame from base 1. V is cut by 3 bases and J by 1 base, and the space between the germline ends is 12 bases.